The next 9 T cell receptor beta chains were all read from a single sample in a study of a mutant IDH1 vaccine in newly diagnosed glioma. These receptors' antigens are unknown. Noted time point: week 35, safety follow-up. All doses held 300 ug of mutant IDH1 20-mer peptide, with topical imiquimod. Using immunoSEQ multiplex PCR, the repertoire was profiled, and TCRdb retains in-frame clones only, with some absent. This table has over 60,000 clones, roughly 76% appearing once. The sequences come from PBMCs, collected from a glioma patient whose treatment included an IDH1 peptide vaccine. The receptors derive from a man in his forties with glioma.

The CDR3 nucleotides are TGTGCCAGCTCACCAATCGGGAAGGATGAGCAGTACTTC. It encodes CASSPIGKDEQYF. The chain links TRBV18 to TRBJ2-5; D is possibly TRBD2 (5 bases). The CDR3 runs 13 residues. V lost 2 bases to trimming and J lost 11 bases, with 15 bases between them. Germline V lookup: CDR1 KGHSH, CDR2 LQKENI.

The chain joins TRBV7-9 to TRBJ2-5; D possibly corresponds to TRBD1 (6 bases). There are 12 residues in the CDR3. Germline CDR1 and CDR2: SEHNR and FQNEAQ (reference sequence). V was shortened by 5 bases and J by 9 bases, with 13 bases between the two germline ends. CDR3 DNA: TGTGCCAGCAGCCCTCCCCAGGGGTCCCAGTACTTC. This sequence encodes CASSPPQGSQYF.

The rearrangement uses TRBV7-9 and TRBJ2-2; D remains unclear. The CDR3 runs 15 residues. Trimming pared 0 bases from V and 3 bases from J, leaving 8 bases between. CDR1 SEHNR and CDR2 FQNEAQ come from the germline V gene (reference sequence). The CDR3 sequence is CASSLAGPDTGELFF. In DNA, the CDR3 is TGTGCCAGCAGCTTAGCAGGACCCGACACCGGGGAGCTGTTTTTT.

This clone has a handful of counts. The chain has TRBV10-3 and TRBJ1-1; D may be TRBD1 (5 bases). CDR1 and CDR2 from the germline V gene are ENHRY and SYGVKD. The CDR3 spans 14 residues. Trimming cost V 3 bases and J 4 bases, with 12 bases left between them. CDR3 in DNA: TGTGCCATCAGTGACGAGGGGCGCATCACTGAAGCTTTCTTT. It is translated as CAISDEGRITEAFF.

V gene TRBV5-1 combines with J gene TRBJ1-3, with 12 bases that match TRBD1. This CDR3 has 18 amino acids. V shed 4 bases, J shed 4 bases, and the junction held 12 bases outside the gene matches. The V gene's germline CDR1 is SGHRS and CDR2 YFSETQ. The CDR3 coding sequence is TGCGCCAGCAGCCACCCGCCGGGACAGGGGGCATCAGGAAACACCATATATTTT. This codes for CASSHPPGQGASGNTIYF. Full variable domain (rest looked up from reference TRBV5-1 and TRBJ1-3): KAGVTQTPRYLIKTRGQQVTLSCSPISGHRSVSWYQQTPGQGLQFLFEYFSETQRNKGNFPGRFSGRQFSNSRSEMNVSTLELGDSALYLCASSHPPGQGASGNTIYFGEGSWLTVV.

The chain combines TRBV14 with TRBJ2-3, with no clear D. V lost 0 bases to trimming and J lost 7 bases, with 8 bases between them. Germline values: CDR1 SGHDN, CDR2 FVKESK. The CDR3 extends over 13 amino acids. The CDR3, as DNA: TGTGCCAGCAGCCAAGATTCCGGCCATACGCAGTATTTT. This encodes CASSQDSGHTQYF.

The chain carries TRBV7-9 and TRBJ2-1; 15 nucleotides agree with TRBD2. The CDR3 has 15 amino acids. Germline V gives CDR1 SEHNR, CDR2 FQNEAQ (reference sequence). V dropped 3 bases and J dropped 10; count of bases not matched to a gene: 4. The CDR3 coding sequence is TGTGCCAGCAGCTTCGCCGGGACTAGCGGGAGGGAGCAGTTCTTC. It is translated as CASSFAGTSGREQFF.

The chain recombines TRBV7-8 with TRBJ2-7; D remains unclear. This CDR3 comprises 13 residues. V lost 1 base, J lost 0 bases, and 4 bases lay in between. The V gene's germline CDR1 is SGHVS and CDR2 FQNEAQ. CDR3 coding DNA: TGTGCCAGCAGCTTAGACACCTCCTACGAGCAGTACTTC. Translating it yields CASSLDTSYEQYF.

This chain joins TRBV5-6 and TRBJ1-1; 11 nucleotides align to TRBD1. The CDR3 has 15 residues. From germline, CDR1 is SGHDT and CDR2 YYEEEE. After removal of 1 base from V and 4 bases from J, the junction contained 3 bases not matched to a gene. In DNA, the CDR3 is TGTGCCAGCAGCTTGACCGGGACAGGGGGCACTGAAGCTTTCTTT. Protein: CASSLTGTGGTEAFF.